This T cell receptor beta chain was sequenced during a study of radiotherapy plus CTLA-4 blockade in lung cancer. Points from the study as a whole: In blood, early T cell clone dynamics reportedly predicted response best, together with interferon-beta. TCR clones originating in tumors grew in number in blood after radiotherapy plus ipilimumab.

Germline lookup yields CDR1 SGHNT and CDR2 YYREEE (reference sequence). J was trimmed by 0 bases and V by 0 bases; bases with no gene match: 6. The CDR3 runs to 17 residues. A note on this clone: Its target is unknown.

The data were produced by immunoSEQ multiplex PCR, yet TCRdb's version contains in-frame clones alone and is incomplete. This sample carries fewer than 65,000 clones, about four fifths of them seen once, and the ten largest clones take 8.5% to 9%. The chain combines TRBV5-4 with TRBJ1-3, with 7 bases fitting TRBD1. Sequences were derived from peripheral blood, sampled from a patient treated with radiotherapy plus ipilimumab. This receptor was obtained from a human donor with non-small cell lung cancer who had a complete response to radiotherapy plus ipilimumab. The DNA for the CDR3 is TGTGCCAGCAGCTTGGGTCTAGGGGGCCCCTCTGGAAACACCATATATTTT. Its translation is CASSLGLGGPSGNTIYF. Full variable domain (remainder filled in from reference TRBV5-4 and TRBJ1-3): ETGVTQSPTHLIKTRGQQVTLRCSSQSGHNTVSWYQQALGQGPQFIFQYYREEENGRGNFPPRFSGLQFPNYSSELNVNALELDDSALYLCASSLGLGGPSGNTIYFGEGSWLTVV.